Below are 25 T cell receptor beta chains sequenced from a single sample in a study of T cells in narcolepsy. The protocol was immunoSEQ multiplex PCR, while the TCRdb copy is restricted to in-frame clones and leaves out a portion. The repertoire holds 10,000 or so clones, with 70% as singletons. Sequencing was carried out using CD45RA- memory CD8+ T cells from PBMCs. Receptor source: a human donor with narcolepsy.

The chain employs TRBV18 and TRBJ1-2, with 8 bases lining up with TRBD1. CDR1 and CDR2 (germline): KGHSH, LQKENI. The CDR3 loop spans 15 amino acids. V was clipped by 0 bases and J by 2 bases; unmatched bases: 2. The CDR3 reads CASSPPPGGNYGYTF. DNA for the CDR3: TGTGCCAGCTCACCACCCCCAGGGGGCAACTATGGCTACACCTTC.

Concerning this clone itself: A junction boundary mismatches the germline segment, possibly from a read error. This same CDR3 is encoded by further DNA sequences in the sample. The chain is built from TRBV4-1 and TRBJ2-5; D is uncertain. Germline V gives CDR1 MGHRA, CDR2 YSYEKL. This CDR3 has 13 residues. CDR3 sequence reads: CASSQDFQETQYF. Here the CDR3 DNA reads TGTGCCAGCAGCCAAGACTTTCAAGAGACCCAGTACTTC.

The chain recombines TRBV28 with TRBJ2-1, with 10 bases identical to TRBD2. Germline assignment: CDR1 MDHEN and CDR2 SYDVKM. The CDR3 has 14 residues. Trimming took 10 bases from V and 4 from J; bases not matched to a gene: 7. CDR3 sequence: CATQLAGVYNEQFF. The DNA of the CDR3 is TGTGCCACTCAGCTAGCGGGGGTATACAATGAGCAGTTCTTC.

This chain joins TRBV19 and TRBJ2-7; a weak D match, TRBD2 (6 bases). The V end was cut by 3 bases, the J end by 6 bases, with 9 bases between. Germline V lookup: CDR1 LNHDA, CDR2 SQIVND (reference sequence). CDR3 length: 12 residues. In DNA, the CDR3 is TGTGCCAGTAGTATCGCGGGACGCGAGCAGTACTTC. As protein: CASSIAGREQYF.

J is TRBJ2-7 and V is TRBV7-2; tentatively, D is TRBD1 (6 bases). The CDR3 consists of 14 residues. The germline CDR1 and CDR2 sequences are SGHTA and FQGNSA. Trimming stripped 5 bases from V and 1 base from J, with 12 bases between. This CDR3 is CASSPQGGSYEQYF. As DNA, the CDR3 is TGTGCCAGCAGCCCACAGGGTGGGTCCTACGAGCAGTACTTC.

This clone was seen only a few times. V gene TRBV7-2 combines with J gene TRBJ2-2; 9 bases align to TRBD1. The CDR3 totals 15 residues. V gave up 1 base and J gave up 7 bases; unmatched junction bases: 4. Germline V gene data show CDR1 as SGHTA and CDR2 as FQGNSA. CDR3 amino acids: CASSLVTGGSGELFF. The CDR3 bases are TGTGCCAGCAGCTTAGTCACAGGGGGCAGCGGGGAGCTGTTTTTT.

J is TRBJ1-5 and V is TRBV7-9; D not certain. CDR1 SEHNR and CDR2 FQNEAQ come from the germline V gene (reference sequence). V was shortened by 3 bases and J by 3 bases, with 12 bases between the two germline ends. The CDR3 has 15 residues. This CDR3 reads CASSLSSPLNQPQHF. The CDR3 DNA sequence: TGTGCCAGCAGCTTGAGCTCCCCCCTCAATCAGCCCCAGCATTTT.

The V and J genes are TRBV11-1 and TRBJ2-5, with 14 bases matching TRBD2. The CDR3 is 17 residues long. V was clipped by 3 bases and J by 4 bases; unmatched bases: 7. Germline lookup yields CDR1 SGHAT and CDR2 FQDESV (reference sequence). The CDR3 sequence: CASSFGTSGGGTETQYF. The CDR3 DNA reads TGTGCCAGCAGCTTCGGGACTAGCGGGGGAGGGACAGAGACCCAGTACTTC.

The CDR3 coding sequence is TGTGCCAGCAGGCTATCACTAGCGGGGGGGCCTGGGTCCTACAATGAGCAGTTCTTC. It codes for CASRLSLAGGPGSYNEQFF. The V gene is TRBV7-4, the J gene TRBJ2-1, with TRBD2 identical over 13 bases. This CDR3 is built from 19 residues. In germline, CDR1 is SGHVT, CDR2 SQSDAQ. V shed 6 bases and J 1 base; nucleotides not matched to a gene: 12.

This sequence joins TRBV6-1 and TRBJ1-6; TRBD1 is a possible D gene (5 bases). The CDR3 has 12 residues. CDR1 is MNHNS, CDR2 SASEGT, per germline. V lost 10 bases to trimming and J lost 3 bases, with 7 bases between them. CDR3 DNA sequence: TGTGCCACCGGGGGCTATAATTCACCCCTCCACTTT. Translation: CATGGYNSPLHF.

This clone was detected only a few times. The V and J genes are TRBV4-3 and TRBJ1-5; a possible D gene is TRBD1 (6 bases). The CDR3 totals 14 residues. V lost 3 bases and J 7 bases, leaving 13 bases between the germline ends. Germline assignment: CDR1 LGHNA and CDR2 YSLEER. CDR3 bases: TGCGCCAGCAGCCATCAGGGGAAGGAGCAGCCCCAGCATTTT. This translates into CASSHQGKEQPQHF.

This clone was picked up one time. The gene calls are TRBV7-6 and TRBJ2-5; D may be TRBD1 (5 bases). There are 15 residues in the CDR3. Germline CDR1 SGHVS, CDR2 FNYEAQ. Trimming left V 8 bases short and J 3 bases short, with 19 bases between. The CDR3 sequence is CASRSTVLGEETQYF. CDR3 nucleotides: TGTGCCAGCCGATCCACCGTTTTAGGGGAAGAGACCCAGTACTTC.

This clone was picked up one time. The gene calls are TRBV28 and TRBJ2-7; the D is unclear. V was pared by 6 bases and J by 3 bases, with 9 bases between. The CDR3 length is 12 residues. CDR1 and CDR2 from the germline V gene are MDHEN and SYDVKM. Here the CDR3 reads CASRDDGYEQYF. The CDR3, as DNA: TGTGCCAGCAGGGACGACGGCTACGAGCAGTACTTC. Supplemented by reference TRBV28 and TRBJ2-7, the full variable domain reads DVKVTQSSRYLVKRTGEKVFLECVQDMDHENMFWYRQDPGLGLRLIYFSYDVKMKEKGDIPEGYSVSREKKERFSLILESASTNQTSMYLCASRDDGYEQYFGPGTRLTVT.

This clone has a handful of counts. The rearrangement links TRBV5-5 to TRBJ1-1; 10 bases map to TRBD1. The CDR3 loop spans 13 amino acids. With V trimmed by 4 bases and J by 7 bases, 4 bases remained unmatched. CDR1 is SGHKS, CDR2 YYEKEE, per germline (reference sequence). The CDR3 loop is CASSRGQGNEAFF. In DNA form, the CDR3 reads TGTGCCAGCAGCCGGGGACAGGGGAATGAAGCTTTCTTT.

J is TRBJ1-5 and V is TRBV30; no reliable D call. CDR3 length: 13 residues. Germline V gives CDR1 GTSNPN, CDR2 SVGIG (reference sequence). Trimming removed 1 base from V and 4 bases from J, with 8 bases in between. The CDR3 DNA is TGTGCCTGGAGTGAACAGCCAAATCAGCCCCAGCATTTT. The encoded protein is CAWSEQPNQPQHF.

The chain links TRBV4-1 to TRBJ1-1; D uncertain. Looked up from germline, CDR1 is MGHRA and CDR2 is YSYEKL. Trimming pared 7 bases from V and 1 base from J, leaving 16 bases between. The CDR3 totals 15 residues. Here the CDR3 reads CASTPNPGPNTEAFF. The DNA for the CDR3 is TGCGCCAGCACACCTAACCCCGGACCGAACACTGAAGCTTTCTTT.

This chain uses TRBV13 with TRBJ2-3, with D perhaps TRBD2 (6 bases). V was clipped by 5 bases and J by 6 bases, with 21 bases between them. CDR1 is PRHDT and CDR2 is FYEKMQ in the germline V gene (reference sequence). The CDR3 loop spans 16 amino acids. The CDR3 sequence is CASSILVGGPPDTQYF. CDR3 DNA sequence: TGTGCCAGCAGCATCCTTGTTGGAGGGCCCCCTGATACGCAGTATTTT.

This clone was seen a handful of times. J is TRBJ2-7 and V is TRBV28; 10 bases agree with TRBD1. This CDR3 contains 13 residues. Losses at the gene ends were 8 bases for V and 6 bases for J; bases not matched to a gene: 7. CDR1 MDHEN and CDR2 SYDVKM come from the germline V gene. This CDR3 is CASGDRGGGEQYF. The DNA for the CDR3 is TGTGCCAGCGGGGACAGGGGAGGAGGCGAGCAGTACTTC.

CDR3 nucleotide sequence: TGTGCCAGCAGTTACTCGATCGCCTTTCAGGAGACCCAGTACTTC. Amino acids: CASSYSIAFQETQYF. The chain combines TRBV6-5 with TRBJ2-5, with D unclear. CDR1 MNHEY and CDR2 SVGAGI come from the germline V gene. This CDR3 comprises 15 residues. Trimming cost V 0 bases and J 5 bases, with 13 bases left between them.

The chain is built from TRBV25-1 and TRBJ1-5; D unresolved. The V end was cut by 1 base, the J end by 2 bases, with 15 bases between. This CDR3 spans 17 amino acids. CDR1 and CDR2 from the germline V gene are MGHDK and SYGVNS. The CDR3 DNA sequence: TGTGCCAGCAGTGAATCCGCTTCGGGTGATCGCAATCAGCCCCAGCATTTT. The encoded protein is CASSESASGDRNQPQHF.

The genes are TRBV6-1 and TRBJ2-5, with 7 bases lining up with TRBD2. The tail of the sequence fits TRBJ2-7 better, so the J call may be wrong. The germline V gene has CDR1 MNHNS and CDR2 SASEGT. The CDR3 contains 15 residues. As DNA, the CDR3 is TGTGCCACTAGTGCCCAGGGTAGCGGGTCCTACGAGCAGTACTTC. This gives the protein CATSAQGSGSYEQYF.

This clone has just one count. The rearrangement joins TRBV28 to TRBJ2-7; 8 bases are a match to TRBD1. The V gene's germline CDR1 is MDHEN and CDR2 SYDVKM. CDR3 length equals 14 residues. The J segment lost 5 bases and the V segment lost 3 bases, leaving 6 bases of the junction unmatched. The DNA for the CDR3 is TGTGCCAGCAGTTTCTGGACAGGGTTCAACGAGCAGTACTTC. Amino acid sequence: CASSFWTGFNEQYF.

V and J are TRBV6-5 and TRBJ1-1; D is perhaps TRBD1 (6 bases). Looked up from germline, CDR1 is MNHEY and CDR2 is SVGAGI. This CDR3 spans 16 amino acids. V dropped 2 bases and J dropped 2 bases, with 15 bases sitting between them. The CDR3: CASSYGVRGLNTEAFF. The CDR3, as DNA: TGTGCCAGCAGTTACGGGGTCAGGGGCTTAAACACTGAAGCTTTCTTT.

The chain employs TRBV19 and TRBJ2-2; D might be TRBD2 (5 bases). V was cut by 11 bases and J by 17 bases, with 18 bases left in between. Germline V gives CDR1 LNHDA, CDR2 SQIVND (reference sequence). The CDR3 spans 10 residues. The CDR3 here is CAGHREGCFF. The CDR3 DNA follows: TGTGCCGGCCACCGGGAAGGCTGTTTTTTT.

V and J are TRBV4-3 and TRBJ1-4; TRBD1 agrees at 11 bases. Germline lookup yields CDR1 LGHNA and CDR2 YSLEER. V trimming: 1 base; J trimming: 4 bases; junction bases outside the gene matches: 2. The CDR3 spans 16 residues. CDR3 amino acids: CASSQGTGGFNEKLFF. CDR3 DNA sequence: TGCGCCAGCAGCCAAGGGACAGGGGGCTTTAATGAAAAACTGTTTTTT.